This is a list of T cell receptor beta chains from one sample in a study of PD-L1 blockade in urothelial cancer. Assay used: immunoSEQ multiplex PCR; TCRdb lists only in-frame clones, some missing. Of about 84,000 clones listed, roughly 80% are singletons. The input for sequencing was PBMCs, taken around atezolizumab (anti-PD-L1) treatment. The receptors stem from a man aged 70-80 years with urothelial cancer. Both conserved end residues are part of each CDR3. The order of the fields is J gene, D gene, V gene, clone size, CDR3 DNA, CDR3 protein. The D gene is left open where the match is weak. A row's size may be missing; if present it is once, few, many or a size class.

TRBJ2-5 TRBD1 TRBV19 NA TGTGCCAGTAGTGTCGACAGGGGTTACGAGACCCAGTACTTC CASSVDRGYETQYF
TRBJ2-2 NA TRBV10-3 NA TGTGCCATCAGTGAGGAACTGAACACCGGGGAGCTGTTTTTT CAISEELNTGELFF
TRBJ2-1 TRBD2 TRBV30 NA TGTGCCTGGAGAAGAGCGGGAGTACACAATGAGCAGTTCTTC CAWRRAGVHNEQFF
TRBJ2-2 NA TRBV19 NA TGTGCCAGTAGTATAGAGGACAACGCGAACACCGGGGAGCTGTTTTTT CASSIEDNANTGELFF
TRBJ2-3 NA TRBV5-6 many TGTGCCAGCAGCTTGGGGGGGGGCACAGATACGCAGTATTTT CASSLGGGTDTQYF
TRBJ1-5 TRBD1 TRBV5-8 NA TGTGCCAGCAGCTTGAGCGGGACAGGTTCATCGCCCCAGCATTTT CASSLSGTGSSPQHF
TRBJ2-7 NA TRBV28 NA TGTGCCAGCAGTCCCCCCACAGGGAGTATGCAGCAGTACTTC CASSPPTGSMQQYF
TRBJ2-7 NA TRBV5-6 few TGTGCCAGCAGCTTTGGCGGGACCTTCTACGAGCAGTACTTC CASSFGGTFYEQYF
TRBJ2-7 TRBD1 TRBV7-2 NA TGTGCCAGCTTGCTGGACAGGTTCTCCTACGAGCAGTACTTC CASLLDRFSYEQYF
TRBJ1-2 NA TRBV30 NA TGTGCCTGGACTCCAGGGGTGGGCTATGGCTACACCTTC CAWTPGVGYGYTF
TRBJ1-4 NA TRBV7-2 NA TGTGCCAGCAGCTTAATGTACAGTTCTAATGAAAAACTGTTTTTT CASSLMYSSNEKLFF
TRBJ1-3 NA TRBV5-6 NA TGTGCCAGCAGCTTGCCGGGTTCGGGAAACACCATATATTTT CASSLPGSGNTIYF
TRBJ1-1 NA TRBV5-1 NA TGCGCCAGCAGCCCATTGGTTGGACTCCCAACGACTGAAGCTTTCTTT CASSPLVGLPTTEAFF
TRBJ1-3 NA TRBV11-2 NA TGTGCCAGCAGCTTAGAGGGGAGCTCTGGAAACACCATATATTTT CASSLEGSSGNTIYF
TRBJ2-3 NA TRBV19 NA TGTGCCAGTAGCCCTGATAGTGGGGGCTTGGATACGCAGTATTTT CASSPDSGGLDTQYF
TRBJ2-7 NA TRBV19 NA TGTGCCAGTAGTGTAGGGACACTTTCCTACGAGCAGTACTTC CASSVGTLSYEQYF
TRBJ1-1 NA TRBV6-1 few TGTGCCAGCAGTGAAGGGGGGGGCACTGAAGCTTTCTTT CASSEGGGTEAFF
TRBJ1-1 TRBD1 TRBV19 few TGTGCCAGTAAGGATCGGACAGGGAGCGCTGAAGCTTTCTTT CASKDRTGSAEAFF
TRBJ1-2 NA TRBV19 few TGTGCCAGTAGGAGTCCCTCGGGCTACACCTTC CASRSPSGYTF
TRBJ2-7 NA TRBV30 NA TGTGCCGGTCAGGGGAGGAGGGGGGGGTCCTACGAGCAGTACTTC CAGQGRRGGSYEQYF
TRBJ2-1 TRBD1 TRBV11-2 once TGTGCCAGCAGCCCCGCCAGGGGGATCGAGCAGTTCTTC CASSPARGIEQFF
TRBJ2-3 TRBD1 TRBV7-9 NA TGTGCCAGCAGCCAAACCGGGACAGGGCCGGATACGCAGTATTTT CASSQTGTGPDTQYF
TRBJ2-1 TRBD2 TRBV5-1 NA TGCGCCAGCAGCTTCGGGAGCGGGAGATTATATGAGCAGTTCTTC CASSFGSGRLYEQFF
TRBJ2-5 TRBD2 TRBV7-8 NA TGTGCCAGCAGCTTAGAGGCGGGGGGCATACAAGAGACCCAGTACTTC CASSLEAGGIQETQYF
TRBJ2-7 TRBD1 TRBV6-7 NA TGTGCCAGCAGTTACCGCCGACAGGGTCCCTACGAGCAGTACTTC CASSYRRQGPYEQYF
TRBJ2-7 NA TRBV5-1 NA TGCGCCAGCAGCCCGGAGGCCCGATCCTACGAGCAGTACTTC CASSPEARSYEQYF
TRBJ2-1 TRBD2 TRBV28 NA TGTGCCAGCAGAGCCGGGACTAGCGGGAGGAATGAGCAGTTCTTC CASRAGTSGRNEQFF
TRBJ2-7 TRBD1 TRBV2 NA TGTGCCAGCAGTGCTCCCGGGACAGTCTCCTACGAGCAGTACTTC CASSAPGTVSYEQYF
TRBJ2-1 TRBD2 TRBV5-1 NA TGCGCCAGCAGCTCCGGGGAGGGGGGACTAGCGGTCGATGAGCAGTTCTTC CASSSGEGGLAVDEQFF